Sequencing of this T cell receptor (beta chain) was carried out in a study of T cells in Graves' hyperthyroidism and ophthalmopathy. Notes on the study in general: Most thyroid clonotypes expanded above 0.001 appeared in blood too.

In this sample, this clonotype turned up many times. Its matching antigen is unknown. There were TCR beta CDR3 regions amplified from RNA transcripts. Initially, a first-round RT-PCR of the TCR CDR3 employed the HTBI primer set. TCRdb re-analysed the multiplex PCR reads in MiXCR, keeping a single row per CDR3 protein. The sample contains roughly 400,000 distinct CDR3 sequences, about 14% of which appear only once. This receptor was taken from a man aged 45-65 years with Graves' ophthalmopathy. Sequenced input: blood.

The CDR3 nucleotides read TGTGCCAGCAGCTCGACTAGCATCGCAGATACGCAGTATTTT. It is translated as CASSSTSIADTQYF. This chain connects TRBV7-9 to TRBJ2-3, with 7 bases fitting TRBD2. V shed 4 bases and J 4 bases; nucleotides not matched to a gene: 5. CDR1 and CDR2 from the germline V gene are SEHNR and FQNEAQ (reference sequence). The length of the CDR3 is 14 residues.